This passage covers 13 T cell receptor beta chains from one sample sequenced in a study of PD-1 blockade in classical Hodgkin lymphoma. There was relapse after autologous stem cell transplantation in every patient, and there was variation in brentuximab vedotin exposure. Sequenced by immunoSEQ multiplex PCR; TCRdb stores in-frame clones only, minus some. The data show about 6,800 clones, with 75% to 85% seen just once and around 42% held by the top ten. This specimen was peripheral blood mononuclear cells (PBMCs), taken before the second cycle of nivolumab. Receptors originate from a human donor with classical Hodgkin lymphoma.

CDR3 nucleotides: TGTGCCAGCAGCCCCGAAGACAGGGACCAGCCCCAGCATTTT. It encodes CASSPEDRDQPQHF. This sequence joins TRBV28 and TRBJ1-5; 7 bases are shared with TRBD1. The CDR3 extends over 14 amino acids. J gave up 7 bases and V 6 bases, and 9 bases lay outside the gene matches. Per the germline V gene, CDR1 is MDHEN and CDR2 is SYDVKM.

The CDR3 spells CASSPAPEDTQYF. CDR3 in DNA: TGTGCCAGCAGCCCCGCCCCTGAGGATACGCAGTATTTT. J is TRBJ2-3 and V is TRBV5-5; D unresolved. The CDR3 is 13 amino acids. V shed 4 bases and J shed 6 bases, with 12 bases lying between them. CDR1 is SGHKS, CDR2 YYEKEE, per germline (reference sequence).

The CDR3 spells CASSAPGGVDTQYF. As DNA, the CDR3 is TGTGCCAGCAGCGCGCCAGGGGGCGTCGATACGCAGTATTTT. The chain recombines TRBV9 with TRBJ2-3; TRBD1 aligns across 8 bases. Looked up from germline, CDR1 is SGDLS and CDR2 is YYNGEE. The CDR3 has 14 residues. V gave up 3 bases and J gave up 6 bases; unmatched junction bases: 6. The entire variable domain, with the rest obtained from reference TRBV9 and TRBJ2-3, is as follows: DSGVTQTPKHLITATGQRVTLRCSPRSGDLSVYWYQQSLDQGLQFLIQYYNGEERAKGNILERFSAQQFPDLHSELNLSSLELGDSALYFCASSAPGGVDTQYFGPGTRLTVL.

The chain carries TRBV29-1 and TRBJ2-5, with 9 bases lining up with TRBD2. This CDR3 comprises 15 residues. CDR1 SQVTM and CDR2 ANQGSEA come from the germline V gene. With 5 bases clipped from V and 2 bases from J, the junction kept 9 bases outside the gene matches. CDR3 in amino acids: CSVRGREGFQETQYF. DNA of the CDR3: TGCAGCGTTAGGGGGCGGGAGGGTTTTCAAGAGACCCAGTACTTC.

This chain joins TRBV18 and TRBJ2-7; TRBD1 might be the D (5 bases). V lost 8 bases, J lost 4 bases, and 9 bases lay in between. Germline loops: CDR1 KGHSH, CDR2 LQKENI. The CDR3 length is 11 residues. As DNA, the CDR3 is TGTGCCAGCGGTCAGGGTTACGAGCAGTACTTC. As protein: CASGQGYEQYF.

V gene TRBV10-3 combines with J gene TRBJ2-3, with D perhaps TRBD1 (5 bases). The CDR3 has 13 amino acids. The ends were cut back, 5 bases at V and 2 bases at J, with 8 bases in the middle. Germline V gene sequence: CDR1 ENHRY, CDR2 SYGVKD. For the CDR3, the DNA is TGTGCCATCAGTACAGGATTCACAGATACGCAGTATTTT. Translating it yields CAISTGFTDTQYF.

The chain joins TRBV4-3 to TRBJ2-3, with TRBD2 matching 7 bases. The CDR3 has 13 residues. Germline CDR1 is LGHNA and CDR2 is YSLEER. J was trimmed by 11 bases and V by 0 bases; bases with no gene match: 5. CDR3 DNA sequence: TGCGCCAGCAGCCAAGATGGCTGGGGGGGGCAGTATTTT. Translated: CASSQDGWGGQYF.

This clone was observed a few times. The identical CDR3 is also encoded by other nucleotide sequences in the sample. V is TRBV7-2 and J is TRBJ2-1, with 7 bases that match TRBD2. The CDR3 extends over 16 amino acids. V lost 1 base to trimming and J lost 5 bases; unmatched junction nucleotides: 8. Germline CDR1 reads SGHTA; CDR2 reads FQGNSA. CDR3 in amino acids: CASSLGAGVTHNEQFF. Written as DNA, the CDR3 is TGTGCCAGCAGCTTAGGTGCGGGAGTGACCCACAATGAGCAGTTCTTC. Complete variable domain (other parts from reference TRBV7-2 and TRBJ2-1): GAGVSQSPSNKVTEKGKDVELRCDPISGHTALYWYRQSLGQGLEFLIYFQGNSAPDKSGLPSDRFSAERTGGSVSTLTIQRTQQEDSAVYLCASSLGAGVTHNEQFFGPGTRLTVL.

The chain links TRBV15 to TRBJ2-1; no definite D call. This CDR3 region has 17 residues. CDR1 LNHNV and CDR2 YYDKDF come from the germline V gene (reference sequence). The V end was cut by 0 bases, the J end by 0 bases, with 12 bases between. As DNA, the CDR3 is TGTGCCACCAGCAGAGATGTTATCAAGAGCTCCTACAATGAGCAGTTCTTC. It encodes CATSRDVIKSSYNEQFF.

The CDR3 DNA reads as TGTGCCAGCAGTGAAATGGGGGGACAGGGTTTGAGCTCCTACAATGAGCAGTTCTTC. Its protein is CASSEMGGQGLSSYNEQFF. V gene TRBV2 combines with J gene TRBJ2-1; TRBD1 agrees at 9 bases. The V segment lost 2 bases and the J segment 0 bases; nucleotides outside the gene matches: 11. Germline V CDR1 and CDR2: SNHLY, FYNNEI. The CDR3 is made up of 19 amino acids.

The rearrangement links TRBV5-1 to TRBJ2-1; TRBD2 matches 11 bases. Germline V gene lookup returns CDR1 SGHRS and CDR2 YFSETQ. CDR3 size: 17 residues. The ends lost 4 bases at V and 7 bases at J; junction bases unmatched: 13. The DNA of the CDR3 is TGCGCCAGCAGCGTAGGAACGGGACTAGCGGTTTCTAATGAGCAGTTCTTC. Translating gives CASSVGTGLAVSNEQFF.

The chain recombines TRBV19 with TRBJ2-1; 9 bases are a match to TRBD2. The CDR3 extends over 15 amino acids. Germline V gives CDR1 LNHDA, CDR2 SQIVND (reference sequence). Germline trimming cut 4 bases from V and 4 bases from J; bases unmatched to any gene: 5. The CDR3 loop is CASSTTSGKYNEQFF. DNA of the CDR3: TGTGCCAGTAGTACGACTAGCGGAAAATACAATGAGCAGTTCTTC.

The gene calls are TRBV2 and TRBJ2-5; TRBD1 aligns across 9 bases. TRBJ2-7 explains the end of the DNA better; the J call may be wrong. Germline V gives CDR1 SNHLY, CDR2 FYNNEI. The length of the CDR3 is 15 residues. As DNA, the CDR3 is TGTGCCAGCAGTAAAAGGGACAGGGTTTCTTACGAGCAGTACTTC. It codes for CASSKRDRVSYEQYF.